One sample yielded the 3 T cell receptor beta chains listed below, sequenced in a study of T cell clonotyping in hematopoietic cell transplantation. TCRdb's table, derived via immunoSEQ multiplex PCR, lists solely in-frame clones and lacks some. The profile covers 5,000 to 6,000 clones, with 70% to 80% appearing a single time and 20% to 25% taken by the ten largest. The sequencing used peripheral blood mononuclear cells, collected 100 days after allogeneic stem cell transplant. The receptors come from a male patient aged 55 to 69 who had an allogeneic stem cell transplant, so T cells may come from the graft donor. Some clones in this sample may be carry-over from other donors' samples.

The chain joins TRBV6-6 to TRBJ2-7, with 8 bases aligning to TRBD1. CDR1 is MNHNY and CDR2 is SVGAGI in the germline V gene (reference sequence). V shed 5 bases, J shed 0 bases, and the junction held 3 bases outside the gene matches. The CDR3 length is 14 residues. The CDR3 loop is CASSRDRSSYEQYF. The CDR3 DNA sequence: TGTGCCAGCAGTCGGGACAGGAGCTCCTACGAGCAGTACTTC.

The chain is built from TRBV7-2 and TRBJ2-7; no clear D. Germline V gene sequence: CDR1 SGHTA, CDR2 FQGNSA. With 5 bases removed from V and 4 bases from J, the gap between germline ends came to 9 bases. The CDR3 has 12 residues. The CDR3 DNA follows: TGTGCCAGCAGCCGTTCCAGGTACGAGCAGTACTTC. It yields the protein CASSRSRYEQYF.

The V call is TRBV29-1, the J call TRBJ2-3; D may be TRBD1 (6 bases). The germline CDR1 and CDR2 sequences are SQVTM and ANQGSEA. The CDR3 covers 12 residues. Between the trimmed V and J ends, which lost 7 bases and 4 bases, there was a span of 12 bases. Written as DNA, the CDR3 is TGCAGCGACACAGGGTTTGCAGATACGCAGTATTTT. Translating it yields CSDTGFADTQYF.